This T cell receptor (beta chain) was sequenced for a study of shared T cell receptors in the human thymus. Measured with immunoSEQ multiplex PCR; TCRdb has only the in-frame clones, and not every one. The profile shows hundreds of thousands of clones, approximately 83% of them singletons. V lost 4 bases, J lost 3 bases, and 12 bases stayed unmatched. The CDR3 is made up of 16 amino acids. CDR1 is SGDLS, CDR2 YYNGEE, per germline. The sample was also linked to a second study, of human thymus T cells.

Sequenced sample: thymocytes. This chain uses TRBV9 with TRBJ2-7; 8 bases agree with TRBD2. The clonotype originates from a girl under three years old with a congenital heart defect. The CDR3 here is CASSSLPTSVIYEQYF. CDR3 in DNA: TGTGCCAGCAGCTCTCTACCGACTAGCGTGATCTACGAGCAGTACTTC.